This T cell receptor (beta chain) was sequenced for a study of cytomegalovirus exposure and HLA in healthy donors. Study results and limitations: Indistinguishable V segments such as TRBV6-2 and TRBV6-3 were excluded. Sequencing depth roughly uniform across donors was assumed in presence/absence analyses. Reports state that TCR beta sequences accurately predicted most subjects' HLA-A and HLA-B alleles.

This clone was found once. Its antigen is still unknown. J gave up 2 bases and V 8 bases, and 5 bases lay outside the gene matches. The CDR3 is made up of 14 amino acids. From germline, CDR1 is ENHRY and CDR2 SYGVKD. Use of 60 Vbeta and 13 Jbeta primers characterized the PCR. Produced via immunoSEQ multiplex PCR; TCRdb's table is partial and in-frame only. Of roughly 100,000 clones listed, 82% were seen once; the top ten hold under 4%. The sequence was obtained from a man aged 50 or older in good health and CMV-seronegative. The chain recombines TRBV10-3 with TRBJ2-1; 8 nucleotides line up with TRBD1. Sequenced material: PBMCs. CDR3 protein: CAIGQGAAYNEQFF. CDR3 in DNA: TGTGCCATCGGGCAGGGGGCCGCCTACAATGAGCAGTTCTTC.